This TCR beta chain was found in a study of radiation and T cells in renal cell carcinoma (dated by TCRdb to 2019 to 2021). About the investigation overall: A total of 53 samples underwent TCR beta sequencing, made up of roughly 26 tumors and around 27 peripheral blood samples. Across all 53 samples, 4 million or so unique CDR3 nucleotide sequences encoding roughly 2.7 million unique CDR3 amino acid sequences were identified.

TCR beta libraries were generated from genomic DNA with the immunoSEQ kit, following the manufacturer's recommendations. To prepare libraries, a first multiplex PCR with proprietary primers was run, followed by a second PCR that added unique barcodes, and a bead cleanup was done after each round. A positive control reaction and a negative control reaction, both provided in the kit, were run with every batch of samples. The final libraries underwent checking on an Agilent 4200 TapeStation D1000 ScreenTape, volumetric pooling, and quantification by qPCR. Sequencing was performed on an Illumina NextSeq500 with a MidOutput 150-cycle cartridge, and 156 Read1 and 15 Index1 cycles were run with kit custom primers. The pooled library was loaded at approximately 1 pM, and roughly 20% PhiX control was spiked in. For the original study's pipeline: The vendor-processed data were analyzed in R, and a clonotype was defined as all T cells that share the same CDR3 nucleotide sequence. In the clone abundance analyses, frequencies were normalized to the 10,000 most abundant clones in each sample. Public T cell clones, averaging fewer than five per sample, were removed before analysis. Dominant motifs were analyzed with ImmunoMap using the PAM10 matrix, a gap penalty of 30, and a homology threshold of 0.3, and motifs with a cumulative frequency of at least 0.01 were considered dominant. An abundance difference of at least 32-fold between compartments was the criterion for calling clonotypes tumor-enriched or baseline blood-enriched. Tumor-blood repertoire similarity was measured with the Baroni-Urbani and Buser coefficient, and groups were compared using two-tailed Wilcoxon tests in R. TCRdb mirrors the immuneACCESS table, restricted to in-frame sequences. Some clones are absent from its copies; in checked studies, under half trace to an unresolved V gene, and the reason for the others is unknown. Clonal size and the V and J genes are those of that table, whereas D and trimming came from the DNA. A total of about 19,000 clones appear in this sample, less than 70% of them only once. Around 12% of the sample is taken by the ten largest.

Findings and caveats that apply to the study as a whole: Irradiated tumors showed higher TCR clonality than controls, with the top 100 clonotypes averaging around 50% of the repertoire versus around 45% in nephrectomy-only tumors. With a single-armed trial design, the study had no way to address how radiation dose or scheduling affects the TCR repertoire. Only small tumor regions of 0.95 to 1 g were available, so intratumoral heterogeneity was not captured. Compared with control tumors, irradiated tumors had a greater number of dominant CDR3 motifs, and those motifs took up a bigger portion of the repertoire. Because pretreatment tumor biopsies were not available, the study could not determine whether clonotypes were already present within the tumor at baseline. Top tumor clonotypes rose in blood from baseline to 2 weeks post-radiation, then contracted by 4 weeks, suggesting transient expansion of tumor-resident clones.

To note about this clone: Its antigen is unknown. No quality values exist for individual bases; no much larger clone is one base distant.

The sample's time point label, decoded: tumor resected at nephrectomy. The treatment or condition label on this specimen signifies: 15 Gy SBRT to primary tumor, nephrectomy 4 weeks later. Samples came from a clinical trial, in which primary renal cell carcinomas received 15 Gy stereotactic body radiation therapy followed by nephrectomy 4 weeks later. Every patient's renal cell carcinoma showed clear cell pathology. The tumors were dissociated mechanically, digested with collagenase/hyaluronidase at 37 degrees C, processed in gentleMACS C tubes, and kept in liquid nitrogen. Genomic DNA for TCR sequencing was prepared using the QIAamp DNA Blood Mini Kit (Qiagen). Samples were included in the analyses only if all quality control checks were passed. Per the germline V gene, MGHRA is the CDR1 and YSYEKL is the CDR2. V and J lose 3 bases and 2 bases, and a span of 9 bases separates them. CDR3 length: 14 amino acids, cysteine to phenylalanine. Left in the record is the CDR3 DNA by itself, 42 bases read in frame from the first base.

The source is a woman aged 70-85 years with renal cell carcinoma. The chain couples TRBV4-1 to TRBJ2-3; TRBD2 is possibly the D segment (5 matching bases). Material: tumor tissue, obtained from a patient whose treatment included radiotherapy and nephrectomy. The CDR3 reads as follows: CASSHGGYTDTQYF. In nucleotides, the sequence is TGCGCCAGCAGCCACGGAGGTTACACAGATACGCAGTATTTT.